The 6 T cell receptor beta chains reported below all come from one sample, sequenced in a study of CXCR3-negative and CXCR3-positive naive CD8 T cells. No antigen is known for these receptors. Findings of the study overall: TRB CDR3 hydrophobicity was greater in CXCR3-positive naive cells than in CXCR3-negative naive cells.

Through 5' RACE with UMI labels, the TRB cDNA libraries were prepared. Reanalyzing the 5' RACE reads, TCRdb keeps one entry per CDR3 protein, without DNA. This sample lists some 60,000 distinct CDR3 sequences; its ten largest clones have more than 0.45%. The sample taken for sequencing was naive CXCR3+ CD8+ T cells from blood. Subset of the sample: CD45RO-CCR7+CD27+CD95- naive CD8+ T cells expressing CXCR3 (TNR3+). Every receptor here comes from a human donor in good health. Some clones in this sample may be carry-over from other donors' samples.

V and J are TRBV5-1 and TRBJ1-1; checking the TCRdb D call of TRBD1 is not possible without DNA. CDR3 length equals 14 residues. The germline V gene encodes CDR1 SGHRS and CDR2 YFSETQ. The chain's CDR3 is CASSLIRGGTEAFF.

The gene calls are TRBV29-1 and TRBJ2-2; the TRBD2 assignment by TCRdb is unverifiable without DNA. In germline, CDR1 is SQVTM, CDR2 ANQGSEA. The CDR3 runs 15 residues. The CDR3 spells CSAGLGEPNTGELFF.

The chain joins TRBV4-2 to TRBJ1-1. The CDR3 has 13 residues. CDR1 is LGHNA and CDR2 is YNFKEQ in the germline V gene. CDR3 residues: CASSHLGIAEAFF.

This rearrangement joins TRBV27 to TRBJ1-2; TCRdb proposes TRBD1, but this gene call is untestable without DNA. The CDR3 runs 13 residues. The germline CDR1 and CDR2 sequences are MNHEY and SMNVEV (reference sequence). The CDR3 is CASSLWSRESYTF.

The chain combines TRBV7-9 with TRBJ2-5; with no DNA, the TCRdb D assignment of TRBD2 cannot be verified. From germline, CDR1 is SEHNR and CDR2 FQNEAQ (reference sequence). The CDR3 extends over 16 amino acids. CDR3 protein: CASSEPGLAMEETQYF.

The V call is TRBV20-1, the J call TRBJ1-1. The CDR3 has 13 residues. Per germline, CDR1 DFQATT and CDR2 SNEGSKA (reference sequence). CDR3: CSAPKTANTEAFF.